The 20 T cell receptor beta chains below all came from one sample that was sequenced in a study of blood T cells in healthy people across ages. With a J-beta primer mix and a sample-barcoded 5' primer, a second PCR ran about 7 to 12 cycles. TCRdb fed the 5' RACE reads into MiXCR, producing one record per CDR3 protein. The repertoire holds over a million distinct CDR3 sequences, with roughly 40% as singletons. Material for sequencing was blood. The receptors derive from a young woman in good health.

The gene calls are TRBV20-1 and TRBJ2-1; TRBD1 might be the D (6 bases). The CDR3 has 13 amino acids. Per the germline V gene, CDR1 is DFQATT and CDR2 is SNEGSKA (reference sequence). Trimming removed 1 base at V and 12 bases at J, with 16 bases between. The CDR3 DNA reads TGCAGTGCTAGAGGTCTCAGAGGGGGTTGGCAGTTCTTC. This gives the protein CSARGLRGGWQFF.

This clonotype occurred a few times. The gene calls are TRBV10-3 and TRBJ2-1, with TRBD2 identical over 10 bases. Germline CDR1 reads ENHRY; CDR2 reads SYGVKD. This CDR3 spans 14 amino acids. Trimming cost V 3 bases and J 10 bases; bases outside gene matches: 6. For the CDR3, the DNA is TGTGCCATCAGTGATCGGTCGGGACTAGCGGAGCAGTTCTTC. This translates into CAISDRSGLAEQFF.

The chain joins TRBV20-1 to TRBJ2-3, with 9 bases aligning to TRBD2. CDR1 and CDR2 (germline): DFQATT, SNEGSKA (reference sequence). This CDR3 has 13 residues. The J segment lost 0 bases and the V segment lost 6 bases, leaving 1 base of the junction unmatched. The CDR3 here is CSALAGSTDTQYF. In DNA, the CDR3 is TGCAGTGCCCTAGCGGGAAGCACAGATACGCAGTATTTT.

V usage is TRBV6-5 and J usage is TRBJ2-1; possibly TRBD1 or TRBD2 for D (5 bases each). The assigned J gene may be wrong: the sequence end matches TRBJ2-7 better. CDR3 length: 14 amino acids. Germline V CDR1 and CDR2: MNHEY, SVGAGI. The CDR3 DNA sequence: TGTGCCAGCAGTCCTGGGGTTGGGGGTAATGAGCAGTACTTC. Translating gives CASSPGVGGNEQYF.

The chain employs TRBV28 and TRBJ2-7; 9 bases are a match to TRBD1. CDR1 and CDR2 from the germline V gene are MDHEN and SYDVKM. The J segment lost 0 bases and the V segment lost 6 bases, leaving 6 bases of the junction unmatched. This CDR3 has 15 amino acids. For the CDR3, the DNA is TGTGCCAGCAGGGTCGACAGGGGGTACTCCTACGAGCAGTACTTC. Translating it yields CASRVDRGYSYEQYF.

The chain joins TRBV6-4 to TRBJ2-3; weak D call: TRBD2 (6 bases). The ends were cut back, 0 bases at V and 1 base at J, with 11 bases in the middle. Looked up from germline, CDR1 is MRHNA and CDR2 is SNTAGT. The CDR3 runs to 16 residues. The CDR3 DNA is TGTGCCAGCAGTGACTCCGGGAGAGTGGGCACAGATACGCAGTATTTT. Its protein product is CASSDSGRVGTDTQYF.

J is TRBJ1-3 and V is TRBV12-3 or TRBV12-4; no definite D call. The CDR3 length is 13 residues. The V and J ends lost 0 bases and 7 bases respectively, with 7 bases between them. CDR3 sequence (DNA): TGTGCCAGCAGTTTAGCGTCTCGGAACACCATATATTTT. It encodes CASSLASRNTIYF.

The J gene is TRBJ1-1, the V gene TRBV11-2; no reliable D call. The CDR3 has 12 amino acids. Per the germline V gene, CDR1 is SGHAT and CDR2 is FQNNGV. Deletions cut 4 bases from V and 6 bases from J, with 9 bases between. CDR3 nucleotides: TGTGCCAGCAGCTCCAGTTCGGCTGAAGCTTTCTTT. Its protein is CASSSSSAEAFF.

About this clonotype itself: A read error may explain this, as a much larger clone is one base away. The chain joins TRBV2 to TRBJ2-3; the match to TRBD2 covers 7 bases. From germline, CDR1 is SNHLY and CDR2 FYNNEI. This CDR3 has 15 residues. As DNA, the CDR3 is TGTGCCAGCATGGGGGGGAGCGATAGCACAGGTACGCAGTATTTT. It specifies CASMGGSDSTGTQYF.

This clonotype occurred a few times. The rearrangement joins TRBV7-8 to TRBJ2-7; TRBD2 matches 11 bases. This CDR3 has 16 residues. Germline trimming cut 0 bases from V and 4 bases from J; bases unmatched to any gene: 5. Germline V gives CDR1 SGHVS, CDR2 FQNEAQ. The CDR3 protein is CASSLAGTSGLYEQYF. CDR3 bases: TGTGCCAGCAGCTTAGCTGGGACTAGCGGATTATACGAGCAGTACTTC.

This clonotype was recorded a few times. This chain joins TRBV2 and TRBJ2-7; D is unresolved. This CDR3 has 12 residues. The V end was cut by 7 bases, the J end by 6 bases, with 13 bases between. CDR1 and CDR2 (germline): SNHLY, FYNNEI. The CDR3 DNA sequence: TGTGCCAGCACCGTTCTACGGACCGAGCAGTACTTC. It translates to CASTVLRTEQYF.

This chain uses TRBV5-1 with TRBJ1-1; D possibly corresponds to TRBD1 (5 bases). Trimming removed 4 bases from V and 7 bases from J, with 17 bases in between. The germline V gene encodes CDR1 SGHRS and CDR2 YFSETQ. The CDR3 covers 14 residues. The CDR3 is CASSLAPRANEAFF. DNA of the CDR3: TGCGCCAGCAGCCTGGCCCCCAGGGCGAATGAAGCTTTCTTT. The complete variable domain, with remaining parts taken from reference TRBV5-1 and TRBJ1-1, reads KAGVTQTPRYLIKTRGQQVTLSCSPISGHRSVSWYQQTPGQGLQFLFEYFSETQRNKGNFPGRFSGRQFSNSRSEMNVSTLELGDSALYLCASSLAPRANEAFFGQGTRLTVV.

The chain recombines TRBV7-6 with TRBJ2-1, with D unresolved. This CDR3 is 14 amino acids long. Germline V CDR1 and CDR2: SGHVS, FNYEAQ. Trimming cost V 2 bases and J 5 bases, with 10 bases left between them. CDR3 coding DNA: TGTGCCAGCAGCTTAAGACTTATGGACAATGAGCAGTTCTTC. It translates to CASSLRLMDNEQFF.

The chain carries TRBV20-1 and TRBJ2-7; 13 bases are a match to TRBD2. The ends lost 1 base at V and 0 bases at J; junction bases unmatched: 6. CDR1 is DFQATT, CDR2 SNEGSKA, per germline (reference sequence). The CDR3 spans 17 residues. CDR3: CSARGTSGSFYSYEQYF. Here the CDR3 DNA reads TGCAGTGCTAGAGGGACTAGCGGGAGTTTCTACTCCTACGAGCAGTACTTC.

This chain links TRBV3-1 with TRBJ1-1; tentatively, D is TRBD1 (5 bases). The CDR3 spans 13 residues. V was clipped by 4 bases and J by 8 bases, with 14 bases between them. Germline-derived CDR1 and CDR2 are LGHDT and YNNKEL (reference sequence). CDR3 loop: CASSPSLRGEAFF. In nucleotides, the CDR3 is TGTGCCAGCAGCCCAAGTCTTCGGGGCGAAGCTTTCTTT. The full variable domain, completed using reference TRBV3-1 and TRBJ1-1, is DTAVSQTPKYLVTQMGNDKSIKCEQNLGHDTMYWYKQDSKKFLKIMFSYNNKELIINETVPNRFSPKSPDKAHLNLHINSLELGDSAVYFCASSPSLRGEAFFGQGTRLTVV.

Written as DNA, the CDR3 is TGCGCCAGCAGCCTACGACTAGCGGGACTTCAAGAGACCCAGTACTTC. Residues: CASSLRLAGLQETQYF. The chain has TRBV5-1 and TRBJ2-5; TRBD2 matches 11 bases. Germline lookup yields CDR1 SGHRS and CDR2 YFSETQ. V gave up 4 bases and J gave up 2 bases; unmatched junction bases: 7. The CDR3 runs 16 residues.

The chain links TRBV20-1 to TRBJ1-6; D gene unclear. Deletions cut 6 bases from V and 9 bases from J, with 15 bases between. This CDR3 is 13 amino acids long. CDR1 is DFQATT, CDR2 SNEGSKA, per germline (reference sequence). The DNA for the CDR3 is TGCAGTGCCAGGCTAACGGGTACTTCACCCCTCCACTTT. As protein: CSARLTGTSPLHF.

The gene calls are TRBV6-1 and TRBJ2-7, with a possible D match to TRBD1 (6 bases). The CDR3 is made up of 13 amino acids. Trimming removed 11 bases at V and 4 bases at J, with 18 bases between. Germline V gene sequence: CDR1 MNHNS, CDR2 SASEGT. The CDR3 DNA reads as TGTGCCGCGCGCTCAAGCAGGGGTTACGAGCAGTACTTC. Amino acid sequence: CAARSSRGYEQYF.

The gene calls are TRBV28 and TRBJ2-1, with 14 bases identical to TRBD2. TRBJ2-7 explains the end of the DNA better; the J call may be wrong. The CDR3 is 20 amino acids. Germline CDR1 is MDHEN and CDR2 is SYDVKM. CDR3 sequence (DNA): TGTGCCAGCAGTTTCCCTAGACTAGCGGGAGGGCCTAGTTCCTACAATGAGCAGTACTTC. It translates to CASSFPRLAGGPSSYNEQYF.

This clonotype was seen more than once but under ten times. The chain is built from TRBV7-2 and TRBJ1-2; the D gene is possibly TRBD1 (5 bases). Germline V gene sequence: CDR1 SGHTA, CDR2 FQGNSA. V was cut by 7 bases and J by 3 bases, with 15 bases left in between. The CDR3 is made up of 14 amino acids. DNA of the CDR3: TGTGCCAGCACCTGGGGAGGGGTCGACTATGGCTACACCTTC. Encoded protein: CASTWGGVDYGYTF.